These 4 T cell receptor beta chains share one sample of origin, sequenced in a study of blood T cell repertoires in COVID-19. Repertoires were generated with immunoSEQ multiplex PCR, while TCRdb's copy carries only in-frame clones and drops some. The repertoire consists of about 80,000 clones, with approximately 80% occurring once and the leading ten covering 8.5% to 10%. The sequencing sample was made of peripheral blood. Every receptor here comes from a human donor in a cohort sampled during active COVID-19.

This chain connects TRBV14 to TRBJ1-1, with D maybe TRBD1 (6 bases). The CDR3 sequence is 13 residues long. Trimming cost V 2 bases and J 4 bases, with 8 bases left between them. Germline assignment: CDR1 SGHDN and CDR2 FVKESK. The chain's CDR3 is CASSQTGSTEAFF. CDR3 DNA: TGTGCCAGCAGCCAAACAGGGAGCACTGAAGCTTTCTTT.

This clone was observed a single time. The chain recombines TRBV5-1 with TRBJ2-2; possibly TRBD1 for D (5 bases). Trimming shortened V by 4 bases and J by 2 bases, and 15 bases separated the two germline ends. The CDR3 sequence is 16 residues long. Germline assignment: CDR1 SGHRS and CDR2 YFSETQ. CDR3 protein: CASSMEQVINTGELFF. The DNA for the CDR3 is TGCGCCAGCAGCATGGAACAGGTTATCAACACCGGGGAGCTGTTTTTT.

The CDR3 nucleotides read TGTGCCAGTAGTATAGGTCCCTTTAGCGGGAGGGTCTCCTACAATGAGCAGTTCTTC. Residues: CASSIGPFSGRVSYNEQFF. The chain employs TRBV19 and TRBJ2-1, with TRBD2 matching 11 bases. CDR1 and CDR2 (germline): LNHDA, SQIVND (reference sequence). This CDR3 spans 19 amino acids. Losses at the gene ends were 1 base for V and 0 bases for J; bases not matched to a gene: 8.

V usage is TRBV12-3 or TRBV12-4 and J usage is TRBJ1-1; 9 nucleotides line up with TRBD1. The junction had 6 bases not matched to a gene; V was cut back by 6 bases and J by 7 bases. The CDR3 consists of 13 residues. The CDR3 sequence: CASRGQGRGEAFF. The CDR3 bases are TGTGCCAGCAGGGGACAGGGAAGAGGTGAAGCTTTCTTT.